Listed below are T cell receptor beta chains from one sample, sequenced in a study of post-analysis software for immune sequencing data. TCRdb redid the calling of the PCR reads with MiXCR, one entry per CDR3 protein. The table has hundreds of thousands of distinct CDR3 sequences, 55% to 70% seen once. The sequencing input was blood. These receptors originate from a girl aged 2 to 10 with multiple sclerosis. Each CDR3 is given with its conserved first and last residue. The order of the fields is V gene, D gene, clone size, CDR3 length, J gene, CDR3 DNA, CDR3 protein. A D gene is named only where the DNA matches it firmly. Size is omitted from some rows. Given values are once, few, many or a class for expanded clones.

V: TRBV7-9; D: NA; size: NA; length: 16; J: TRBJ1-1; DNA: TGTGCCAGCAGCCCCCCTTTAGGGTCGGAGAACACTGAAGCTTTCTTT; CDR3: CASSPPLGSENTEAFF
V: TRBV30; D: TRBD2; size: NA; length: 14; J: TRBJ2-3; DNA: TGTGCCTGGAGTGTAGGCAGCGGGGGGGATACGCAGTATTTT; CDR3: CAWSVGSGGDTQYF
V: TRBV7-2; D: NA; size: NA; length: 14; J: TRBJ2-7; DNA: TGTGCCAGCAGCTACCTGGGGCCCTCCTACGAGCAGTACTTC; CDR3: CASSYLGPSYEQYF
V: TRBV4-3; D: TRBD1; size: NA; length: 12; J: TRBJ1-1; DNA: TGCGCCAGCAGCGGGACAGGGCCTGGGGCTTTCTTT; CDR3: CASSGTGPGAFF
V: TRBV11-2; D: NA; size: once; length: 17; J: TRBJ2-7; DNA: TGTGCCAGCAGCTTAGTTCCCGGGACTCCTCCTTCCTACGAGCAGTACTTC; CDR3: CASSLVPGTPPSYEQYF
V: TRBV25-1; D: NA; size: few; length: 13; J: TRBJ2-5; DNA: TGTGCCAGCAGTGAATTAAACGGGGAGACCCAGTACTTC; CDR3: CASSELNGETQYF
V: TRBV11-2; D: NA; size: once; length: 13; J: TRBJ2-3; DNA: TGTGCCAGCAGCCGTATAAGCACAGATACGCAGTATTTT; CDR3: CASSRISTDTQYF
V: TRBV10-3; D: NA; size: NA; length: 15; J: TRBJ2-5; DNA: TGTGCCAGTGAGCCGGGACCGACGTCTCCAAGGACCCAGTACTTC; CDR3: CASEPGPTSPRTQYF
V: TRBV12-3/TRBV12-4; D: TRBD2; size: once; length: 15; J: TRBJ2-3; DNA: TGTGCCAGCAGACCTCTACTAGCGCCCACAGATACGCAGTATTTT; CDR3: CASRPLLAPTDTQYF
V: TRBV7-2; D: NA; size: NA; length: 14; J: TRBJ2-5; DNA: TGTGCCAGCAGCTTAGTCAGATCCCAAGAGACCCAGTACTTC; CDR3: CASSLVRSQETQYF
V: TRBV7-2; D: NA; size: NA; length: 14; J: TRBJ2-5; DNA: TGTGCCAGCAGCCGTAATCGGGCCCAAGAGACCCAGTACTTC; CDR3: CASSRNRAQETQYF
V: TRBV5-1; D: TRBD2; size: NA; length: 18; J: TRBJ2-2; DNA: TGCGCCAGCAGCCGGGGGGTCGATGGGCCGGTCTCGCCGGTAGAGCTGTTTTTT; CDR3: CASSRGVDGPVSPVELFF
V: TRBV19; D: TRBD1; size: NA; length: 18; J: TRBJ2-6; DNA: TGTGCCAGTAGTATGAGGGGACAGGGTATTTCTGGGGCCAACGTCCTGACTTTC; CDR3: CASSMRGQGISGANVLTF
V: TRBV21-1; D: NA; size: NA; length: 14; J: TRBJ1-2; DNA: TGTGCCAGCAGCAAAGGGCGGACAGTGAATGGCTACACCTTC; CDR3: CASSKGRTVNGYTF
V: TRBV19; D: NA; size: few; length: 15; J: TRBJ2-7; DNA: TGTGCCAGTAGTCTCGGAGCGGGCGACTCCTACGAGCAGTACTTC; CDR3: CASSLGAGDSYEQYF
V: TRBV7-3; D: NA; size: few; length: 12; J: TRBJ2-6; DNA: TGTGCCAGCAGCGTGGACGGCAACGTCCTGACTTTC; CDR3: CASSVDGNVLTF
V: TRBV20-1; D: NA; size: NA; length: 14; J: TRBJ2-7; DNA: TGCAGTGCTAGACTATATGGGAAGGGCTACGAGCAGTACTTC; CDR3: CSARLYGKGYEQYF
V: TRBV6-1; D: TRBD2; size: NA; length: 14; J: TRBJ2-7; DNA: TGTGCCAGCCTCCTAGCGGGTCCATCCTACGAGCAGTACTTC; CDR3: CASLLAGPSYEQYF
V: TRBV7-6; D: NA; size: NA; length: 16; J: TRBJ2-1; DNA: TGTGCCAGCAGCTTATACTTGCGGCTAGTTCCCAATGAGCAGTTCTTC; CDR3: CASSLYLRLVPNEQFF
V: TRBV2; D: NA; size: NA; length: 14; J: TRBJ2-3; DNA: TGTGCCAGCAGTTACTCCCTGGTCACAGATACGCAGTATTTT; CDR3: CASSYSLVTDTQYF
V: TRBV7-2; D: NA; size: few; length: 18; J: TRBJ1-2; DNA: TGTGCCAGCAGCTTAGATCCGGGGGCGCATAAAGCTAACTATGGCTACACCTTC; CDR3: CASSLDPGAHKANYGYTF
V: TRBV20-1; D: TRBD2; size: NA; length: 15; J: TRBJ2-1; DNA: TGCAGTGCTAGTAAATCAGCGGGAGTCGGTGATGAGCAGTTCTTC; CDR3: CSASKSAGVGDEQFF
V: TRBV10-3; D: TRBD2; size: once; length: 14; J: TRBJ2-7; DNA: TGTGCCATCAGTTCCGGGACTAGCGGCTACGAGCAGTACTTC; CDR3: CAISSGTSGYEQYF
V: TRBV5-1; D: TRBD1; size: NA; length: 16; J: TRBJ2-5; DNA: TGCGCCAGCAGCTTGAACGGACAGGGGGCGAGTGAGACCCAGTACTTC; CDR3: CASSLNGQGASETQYF
V: TRBV19; D: NA; size: once; length: 12; J: TRBJ1-5; DNA: TGTGCCAGTAGTATAGGCGGGGAGCCCCAGCATTTT; CDR3: CASSIGGEPQHF
V: TRBV6-5; D: TRBD2; size: NA; length: 15; J: TRBJ2-7; DNA: TGTGCCAGCAGTGCGCGGGGAGGGCCGACCTACGAGCAGTACTTC; CDR3: CASSARGGPTYEQYF
V: TRBV7-7; D: NA; size: NA; length: 14; J: TRBJ2-1; DNA: TGTGCCAGCAGCCACCTTGGGGCCTACAATGAGCAGTTCTTC; CDR3: CASSHLGAYNEQFF
V: TRBV6-2/TRBV6-3; D: NA; size: NA; length: 13; J: TRBJ1-1; DNA: TGTGCCAGCGGTCCCCTGACTCGGGCTGAAGCTTTCTTT; CDR3: CASGPLTRAEAFF
V: TRBV6-1; D: TRBD1; size: NA; length: 14; J: TRBJ1-2; DNA: TGTGCCAGCAGAGGACAGGCGCTAGGCTATGGCTACACCTTC; CDR3: CASRGQALGYGYTF
V: TRBV7-9; D: TRBD2; size: NA; length: 15; J: TRBJ2-3; DNA: TGTGCCAGCAGCAGTCTAGCGGGAGTCGCAGATACGCAGTATTTT; CDR3: CASSSLAGVADTQYF
V: TRBV11-2; D: TRBD1; size: NA; length: 14; J: TRBJ1-2; DNA: TGTGCCAGCAGCTTCTCGACAGGGCTCTATGGCTACACCTTC; CDR3: CASSFSTGLYGYTF